These 25 T cell receptor beta chains were sequenced from one sample in a study of CD8+CD57+ T cells in acquired aplastic anemia. Previously, flow cytometry had revealed CD8+CD57+ cell expansion in the patients chosen for sequencing. The use of genomic DNA as template underpinned the TCR beta VDJ and CDR3 profiling. TCRdb called the reads again in MiXCR, with one record for every CDR3 protein. Altogether fewer than 200,000 distinct CDR3 sequences are present, roughly two thirds being singletons, with the ten largest covering 40% to 60%. Sequences were obtained from sorted CD4+, CD8+, or CD8+CD57+ T cells (not recorded which) from PBMCs. All receptors come from a human donor with aplastic anemia.

The gene calls are TRBV7-9 and TRBJ1-3; D ambiguous. CDR1 is SEHNR, CDR2 FQNEAQ, per germline (reference sequence). This CDR3 comprises 15 residues. The V end was cut by 0 bases, the J end by 2 bases, with 8 bases between. CDR3 loop: CASSLATSTGNTIYF. Written as DNA, the CDR3 is TGTGCCAGCAGCTTAGCGACATCTACTGGAAACACCATATATTTT.

This rearrangement joins TRBV25-1 to TRBJ1-3; unclear D gene. V lost 0 bases and J 3 bases, leaving 3 bases between the germline ends. The germline CDR1 and CDR2 sequences are MGHDK and SYGVNS. The CDR3 has 13 amino acids. The CDR3 sequence is CASSEYVGNTIYF. The CDR3 DNA is TGTGCCAGCAGTGAATACGTTGGAAACACCATATATTTT.

This clonotype was seen once. The chain uses TRBV19 and TRBJ1-2; D is perhaps TRBD1 (6 bases). Per the germline V gene, CDR1 is LNHDA and CDR2 is SQIVND (reference sequence). Trimming pared 6 bases from V and 8 bases from J, leaving 19 bases between. The CDR3 is 14 amino acids. The CDR3 bases are TGTGCCAGTAGAGTACGGACAGCCGACCGGGGCTACACCTTC. Translation: CASRVRTADRGYTF.

This clonotype occurred once. Possible read error: a much larger clone is one base away. The rearrangement joins TRBV27 to TRBJ2-7; D ambiguous. Germline values: CDR1 MNHEY, CDR2 SMNVEV (reference sequence). CDR3 length: 15 amino acids. CDR3 sequence reads: CASSLSYGYAYGQYV. CDR3 DNA sequence: TGTGCCAGCAGTTTAAGTTATGGATACGCCTACGGGCAGTACGTC.

V gene TRBV10-2 combines with J gene TRBJ2-7, with 9 nucleotides matching TRBD1. With V trimmed by 6 bases and J by 2 bases, 5 bases remained unmatched. Germline loops: CDR1 WSHSY, CDR2 SAAADI. The CDR3 extends over 14 amino acids. Here the CDR3 DNA reads TGCGCCAGCAGGAAGGGACAGGGAACCTACGAGCAGTACTTC. This gives the protein CASRKGQGTYEQYF.

This clonotype was recorded a few times. The DNA for the CDR3 is TGTGCCAGCAGTGAACTGGGCGGCTACGAGCAGTACTTC. Protein product: CASSELGGYEQYF. This chain links TRBV2 with TRBJ2-7; D ambiguous. The V and J ends lost 2 bases and 3 bases respectively, with 8 bases between them. Germline CDR1 is SNHLY and CDR2 is FYNNEI. This CDR3 is built from 13 residues. Full variable domain (missing parts from reference TRBV2 and TRBJ2-7): EPEVTQTPSHQVTQMGQEVILRCVPISNHLYFYWYRQILGQKVEFLVSFYNNEISEKSEIFDDQFSVERPDGSNFTLKIRSTKLEDSAMYFCASSELGGYEQYFGPGTRLTVT.

The chain carries TRBV20-1 and TRBJ2-2, with D possibly being TRBD1 (7 bases). The V end was cut by 0 bases, the J end by 4 bases, with 15 bases between. From germline, CDR1 is DFQATT and CDR2 SNEGSKA (reference sequence). This CDR3 is built from 16 residues. The CDR3 DNA is TGCAGTGCTAGAGATCGGGGGACAGTCCCCACCGGGGAGCTGTTTTTT. Residues: CSARDRGTVPTGELFF.

The rearrangement links TRBV12-5 to TRBJ1-1; no reliable D call. The germline V gene has CDR1 LGHNT and CDR2 FRNRAP. This CDR3 contains 12 residues. CDR3 region: CASIWENTEAFF. The CDR3 DNA sequence: TGTGCCAGCATTTGGGAGAACACTGAAGCTTTCTTT.

This chain joins TRBV7-8 and TRBJ2-3; the D call may be TRBD1 or TRBD2 (5 bases each). Germline V lookup: CDR1 SGHVS, CDR2 FQNEAQ. Trimming took 0 bases from V and 3 from J, leaving 13 bases between them. This CDR3 is built from 16 residues. In DNA, the CDR3 is TGTGCCAGCAGCTTAGCCGAGGGGCCAGAAACAGATACGCAGTATTTT. This codes for CASSLAEGPETDTQYF.

The V call is TRBV29-1, the J call TRBJ2-7; 7 bases are a match to TRBD2. The V gene end was trimmed by 7 bases and the J gene end by 0 bases; junction bases not matched to a gene: 3. Germline V lookup: CDR1 SQVTM, CDR2 ANQGSEA. This CDR3 is 12 amino acids long. The CDR3 region has the DNA TGCAGCGCAAGCGGGAACTCCTACGAGCAGTACTTC. Its protein product is CSASGNSYEQYF.

This chain connects TRBV10-3 to TRBJ1-1; possibly TRBD1 for D (5 bases). Germline V gene data show CDR1 as ENHRY and CDR2 as SYGVKD. The CDR3 spans 16 residues. The V end lost 7 bases, the J end lost 6 bases, and 24 bases lay between the germline ends. CDR3 coding DNA: TGTGCCATCAAAGCCGGGACCCGAGGCGAGGTCCCTGAAGCTTTCTTT. This codes for CAIKAGTRGEVPEAFF.

This clonotype was counted only a few times. The chain joins TRBV20-1 to TRBJ2-1; D unclear. The V gene's germline CDR1 is DFQATT and CDR2 SNEGSKA (reference sequence). This CDR3 has 11 amino acids. The V gene lost 5 bases and the J gene lost 7 bases, with 9 bases spanning the gap. The CDR3 loop is CSAPSGNEQFF. CDR3 bases: TGCAGTGCTCCCTCCGGGAATGAGCAGTTCTTC.

The chain has TRBV9 and TRBJ2-5; possibly TRBD2 for D (6 bases). V was pared by 0 bases and J by 2 bases, with 8 bases between. This CDR3 region has 14 residues. Germline V gene sequence: CDR1 SGDLS, CDR2 YYNGEE. The CDR3 reads CASSVVGTQETQYF. The CDR3 nucleotides read TGTGCCAGCAGCGTAGTAGGGACTCAAGAGACCCAGTACTTC.

V gene TRBV2 combines with J gene TRBJ2-7; 7 nucleotides agree with TRBD2. Germline V gene sequence: CDR1 SNHLY, CDR2 FYNNEI. This CDR3 is built from 16 residues. Trimming removed 3 bases from V and 9 bases from J; junction bases left unmatched: 17. The CDR3 protein is CASSEGEGPPGSRQYF. In DNA form, the CDR3 reads TGTGCCAGCAGTGAGGGGGAGGGGCCCCCGGGATCGCGGCAGTACTTC.

Only one count was recorded for this clonotype. The chain uses TRBV20-1 and TRBJ2-5; weak D call: TRBD1 (5 bases). Germline CDR1 DFQATT, CDR2 SNEGSKA (reference sequence). V lost 0 bases, J lost 5 bases, and 22 bases lay in between. This CDR3 has 17 amino acids. CDR3 sequence (DNA): TGCAGTGCTAGAGATCTCAGGGTGCAACTTGACAATGAGACCCAGTACTTC. This sequence encodes CSARDLRVQLDNETQYF.

This clonotype is a singleton in its sample. The gene calls are TRBV14 and TRBJ1-2; D ambiguous. Trimming removed 0 bases from V and 6 bases from J, with 11 bases in between. This CDR3 comprises 14 residues. Germline CDR1 SGHDN, CDR2 FVKESK. The DNA for the CDR3 is TGTGCCAGCAGCCAAGATTGGGCAGTAAATGGCTACACCTTC. Amino acids: CASSQDWAVNGYTF.

The chain recombines TRBV6-1 with TRBJ1-1; D possibly corresponds to TRBD1 (5 bases). From germline, CDR1 is MNHNS and CDR2 SASEGT. V gave up 0 bases and J gave up 1 base, with 12 bases separating them. This CDR3 has 16 amino acids. The CDR3 sequence: CASSEAEDRENTEAFF. CDR3 nucleotide sequence: TGTGCCAGCAGTGAAGCGGAAGACAGAGAGAACACTGAAGCTTTCTTT.

This clonotype turned up a few times. The chain is built from TRBV24-1 and TRBJ1-2; possibly TRBD1 for D (6 bases). Germline loops: CDR1 KGHDR, CDR2 SFDVKD. There are 17 residues in the CDR3. V was trimmed by 3 bases and J by 0 bases, leaving 16 bases between them. The CDR3 coding sequence is TGTGCCACCAGTGATCACGAAGGGGGATCGCCTAACTATGGCTACACCTTC. It yields the protein CATSDHEGGSPNYGYTF.

The rearrangement joins TRBV6-2 or TRBV6-3 to TRBJ2-7, with 13 bases that match TRBD2. The CDR3 is 16 amino acids. V trimming: 6 bases; J trimming: 7 bases; junction bases outside the gene matches: 12. Germline V gene sequence: CDR1 MNHEY, CDR2 SVGEGT. CDR3 region: CASRPGTSGEGIEQYF. CDR3 coding DNA: TGTGCCAGCAGACCCGGGACTAGCGGGGAGGGTATAGAGCAGTACTTC.

The chain links TRBV7-2 to TRBJ1-1; D is perhaps TRBD1 (6 bases). The CDR3 is made up of 15 amino acids. V gave up 4 bases and J gave up 5 bases, with 17 bases separating them. Germline loops: CDR1 SGHTA, CDR2 FQGNSA. CDR3 protein: CASSSDRALGTEAFF. DNA of the CDR3: TGTGCCAGCAGCTCGGACAGAGCCTTGGGGACTGAAGCTTTCTTT.

V is TRBV4-1 and J is TRBJ2-7; 10 nucleotides match TRBD1. Germline-derived CDR1 and CDR2 are MGHRA and YSYEKL. V was clipped by 0 bases and J by 7 bases; unmatched bases: 6. This CDR3 region has 15 residues. For the CDR3, the DNA is TGCGCCAGCAGCCAAGATAGGACAGGGGGAGGGGAGCAGTACTTC. Amino acid sequence: CASSQDRTGGGEQYF.

The J gene is TRBJ2-1, the V gene TRBV2; the D call may be TRBD1 or TRBD2 (5 bases each). Germline loops: CDR1 SNHLY, CDR2 FYNNEI. V was trimmed by 6 bases and J by 6 bases, leaving 24 bases between them. The CDR3 consists of 17 residues. The CDR3 region has the DNA TGTGCCAGCAGGACGAGACCCGGGACCGATGTGAGCAATGAGCAGTTCTTC. Translated, it gives CASRTRPGTDVSNEQFF.

This rearrangement joins TRBV7-2 to TRBJ2-1, with 11 bases matching TRBD2. TRBJ2-5 matches the DNA end more closely, so the J call is doubtful. Looked up from germline, CDR1 is SGHTA and CDR2 is FQGNSA. CDR3 size: 17 residues. The CDR3: CASSLVSSGGIGETQYF. The CDR3 DNA follows: TGTGCCAGCAGCTTAGTATCTAGCGGGGGGATCGGGGAGACCCAGTACTTC.

The rearrangement joins TRBV13 to TRBJ2-5; D might be TRBD2 (6 bases). The length of the CDR3 is 13 residues. Germline-derived CDR1 and CDR2 are PRHDT and FYEKMQ (reference sequence). The V end was cut by 5 bases, the J end by 11 bases, with 18 bases between. CDR3 in amino acids: CASSVAAGPDQYF. CDR3 sequence (DNA): TGTGCCAGCAGCGTAGCGGCGGGACCCGATCAGTACTTC.

V usage is TRBV5-1 and J usage is TRBJ1-1; D not certain. The CDR3 runs 14 residues. The V end was cut by 4 bases, the J end by 2 bases, with 12 bases between. Germline lookup yields CDR1 SGHRS and CDR2 YFSETQ. The CDR3, as DNA: TGCGCCAGCAGCCTGGAGTGGCTTAACACTGAAGCTTTCTTT. Translation gives CASSLEWLNTEAFF.